Below, 18 T cell receptor beta chains from the same sample are listed, as sequenced in a study of T cells after yellow fever vaccination. TCRdb independently ran MiXCR on the 5' RACE reads; one entry per CDR3 protein. The sample holds 40,000 to 55,000 distinct CDR3 sequences, 6.5% to 8% seen once. This sample comprised CD8+ T cells not binding an NS4B(214-222) dextramer, sorted from PBMCs, obtained roughly 47 days after the first yellow fever vaccination. The receptors were gathered from a man between 18 and 35 years old who received the YFV17D yellow fever vaccine.

In its sample, this clonotype was seen a few times. This chain connects TRBV5-1 to TRBJ1-1, with D perhaps TRBD1 (6 bases). Trimming took off 4 bases at V and 3 bases at J, with 19 bases between the two ends. Germline CDR1 is SGHRS and CDR2 is YFSETQ. This CDR3 spans 16 amino acids. CDR3 loop: CASSGYRALSDTEAFF. In DNA, the CDR3 is TGCGCCAGCAGCGGATACAGGGCCTTGTCGGACACTGAAGCTTTCTTT.

This clonotype was counted a few times. This chain's CDR3 is CAWSVNRQGGYTF. CDR3 DNA sequence: TGTGCCTGGAGTGTTAATCGACAGGGCGGCTACACCTTC. The rearrangement links TRBV30 to TRBJ1-2; 7 nucleotides line up with TRBD1. The CDR3 spans 13 residues. Germline lookup yields CDR1 GTSNPN and CDR2 SVGIG (reference sequence). Trimming at V came to 0 bases and at J to 8 bases, leaving 6 bases not matched to a gene.

V gene TRBV7-9 combines with J gene TRBJ1-1, with TRBD1 matching 9 bases. The V gene end was trimmed by 5 bases and the J gene end by 4 bases; junction bases not matched to a gene: 5. From germline, CDR1 is SEHNR and CDR2 FQNEAQ (reference sequence). The CDR3 length is 14 residues. CDR3: CASSPGTGLTEAFF. CDR3 DNA sequence: TGTGCCAGCAGCCCCGGGACAGGGCTCACTGAAGCTTTCTTT.

This clonotype was picked up many times. The J gene is TRBJ2-7, the V gene TRBV4-2, with D uncertain. Germline loops: CDR1 LGHNA, CDR2 YNFKEQ. The CDR3 has 14 amino acids. Trimming took off 0 bases at V and 6 bases at J, with 12 bases between the two ends. The CDR3: CASSQEYPGAEQYV. In DNA, the CDR3 is TGTGCCAGCAGCCAAGAATACCCAGGCGCCGAGCAGTACGTC.

This clonotype has a count of ten or more. The chain employs TRBV15 and TRBJ2-5, with D unresolved. Trimming pared 4 bases from V and 1 base from J, leaving 7 bases between. CDR1 and CDR2 from the germline V gene are LNHNV and YYDKDF (reference sequence). The CDR3 is 13 amino acids. The CDR3 region is CATSNPPQETQYF. CDR3 DNA sequence: TGTGCCACCAGCAATCCCCCCCAAGAGACCCAGTACTTC. The whole variable domain, filled in from reference TRBV15 and TRBJ2-5, reads DAMVIQNPRYQVTQFGKPVTLSCSQTLNHNVMYWYQQKSSQAPKLLFHYYDKDFNNEADTPDNFQSRRPNTSFCFLDIRSPGLGDTAMYLCATSNPPQETQYFGPGTRLLVL.

Many counts were recorded for this clonotype. This chain joins TRBV24-1 and TRBJ1-5, with 9 bases fitting TRBD1. V was pared by 4 bases and J by 4 bases, with 7 bases of the junction left unmatched. CDR3 length: 16 residues. CDR1 and CDR2 from the germline V gene are KGHDR and SFDVKD. The CDR3: CATSEPQGASNQPQHF. CDR3 DNA: TGTGCCACCAGTGAGCCACAGGGGGCCTCAAATCAGCCCCAGCATTTT.

This clonotype appeared a few times. The chain joins TRBV6-1 to TRBJ2-3, with D maybe TRBD2 (6 bases). CDR3 length: 16 amino acids. Per germline, CDR1 MNHNS and CDR2 SASEGT. Trimming cost V 6 bases and J 4 bases, with 20 bases left between them. The CDR3 here is CASRARLVGIADTQYF. The CDR3 DNA reads as TGTGCCAGCAGAGCCCGACTAGTGGGTATCGCAGATACGCAGTATTTT.

The chain couples TRBV20-1 to TRBJ2-3; D may be TRBD1 or TRBD2 (9 bases each). Germline CDR1 and CDR2: DFQATT and SNEGSKA (reference sequence). Trimming stripped 2 bases from V and 2 bases from J, with 23 bases between. The CDR3 extends over 18 amino acids. CDR3 bases: TGCAGTGCTAGACCGGGGACAGGGAGCGGGGGGTTCACAGATACGCAGTATTTT. It translates to CSARPGTGSGGFTDTQYF.

This clonotype was counted ten times or more. The chain has TRBV3-1 and TRBJ2-1; D is perhaps TRBD2 (6 bases). The CDR3 runs to 17 residues. V was clipped by 0 bases and J by 3 bases, with 15 bases between them. Germline V gives CDR1 LGHDT, CDR2 YNNKEL (reference sequence). The CDR3 DNA reads as TGTGCCAGCAGCCAAGATTCCCGGCGGGGAAGCTACAATGAGCAGTTCTTC. It encodes CASSQDSRRGSYNEQFF.

This clonotype has more than one count but fewer than ten. The chain is built from TRBV11-2 and TRBJ2-7, with D perhaps assigned TRBD1 or TRBD2 (5 bases each). The CDR3 spans 15 residues. V was pared by 1 base and J by 0 bases, with 10 bases between. Germline V gene data show CDR1 as SGHAT and CDR2 as FQNNGV. The chain's CDR3 is CASSLGGSFSYEQYF. In DNA form, the CDR3 reads TGTGCCAGCAGCTTAGGGGGGTCATTCTCCTACGAGCAGTACTTC.

Concerning this clonotype itself: Its ends do not fully match the called genes, so a read error is possible. This chain connects TRBV5-1 to TRBJ2-1; TRBD2 might be the D (5 bases). The CDR3 has 13 residues. Looked up from germline, CDR1 is SGHRS and CDR2 is YFSETQ. In DNA form, the CDR3 reads TGCGCCAGCAGCCTGACTACCTACAATGAGCAGTTATTC. Amino acids: CASSLTTYNEQLF.

The chain uses TRBV28 and TRBJ1-2; 7 bases map to TRBD1. The CDR3 has 14 residues. V lost 7 bases to trimming and J lost 4 bases; unmatched junction nucleotides: 9. The germline CDR1 and CDR2 sequences are MDHEN and SYDVKM. CDR3 sequence: CASTPSGTAYGYTF. In DNA, the CDR3 is TGTGCCAGCACCCCTTCTGGGACAGCCTATGGCTACACCTTC.

This clonotype was observed many times. The chain employs TRBV20-1 and TRBJ2-2; 12 nucleotides match TRBD2. This CDR3 comprises 19 residues. V lost 0 bases and J lost 3; bases outside the gene matches: 11. CDR1 is DFQATT, CDR2 SNEGSKA, per germline (reference sequence). The CDR3 loop is CSARDPDLAGGPHTGELFF. CDR3 nucleotides: TGCAGTGCTAGAGATCCCGATCTAGCGGGGGGGCCCCACACCGGGGAGCTGTTTTTT.

This chain links TRBV15 with TRBJ2-1, with D maybe TRBD2 (5 bases). The CDR3 runs to 15 residues. Germline V gene sequence: CDR1 LNHNV, CDR2 YYDKDF (reference sequence). Trimming shortened V by 0 bases and J by 1 base, and 7 bases separated the two germline ends. CDR3 sequence: CATSRERLSYNEQFF. The CDR3 DNA reads as TGTGCCACCAGCAGAGAGCGACTATCCTACAATGAGCAGTTCTTC.

The rearrangement links TRBV6-5 to TRBJ1-1, with 8 nucleotides matching TRBD1. J was trimmed by 0 bases and V by 0 bases; bases with no gene match: 9. Germline V gene data show CDR1 as MNHEY and CDR2 as SVGAGI. The CDR3 loop spans 18 amino acids. CDR3 in DNA: TGTGCCAGCAGTTACTCTCTCGACAGGGGACTCATGAACACTGAAGCTTTCTTT. This sequence encodes CASSYSLDRGLMNTEAFF.

The CDR3 region is CASGPGRAGSGANVLTF. In nucleotides, the CDR3 is TGCGCCAGCGGACCGGGACGCGCGGGATCTGGGGCCAACGTCCTGACTTTC. The chain has TRBV5-1 and TRBJ2-6, with D maybe TRBD2 (6 bases). Per the germline V gene, CDR1 is SGHRS and CDR2 is YFSETQ. The CDR3 contains 17 residues. Trimming took 7 bases from V and 1 from J, leaving 18 bases between them.

This clonotype was found a few times. The rearrangement links TRBV2 to TRBJ2-6; 9 bases agree with TRBD1. This CDR3 spans 16 amino acids. The V segment lost 11 bases and the J segment 3 bases; nucleotides outside the gene matches: 11. Germline V gene lookup returns CDR1 SNHLY and CDR2 FYNNEI. CDR3 DNA sequence: TGTGCCGTCTTTGGGACAGGGCTTTATGGGGCCAACGTCCTGACTTTC. Translated, it gives CAVFGTGLYGANVLTF.

The chain uses TRBV7-3 and TRBJ2-3; perhaps D is TRBD1 or TRBD2 (6 bases each). CDR1 is SGHTA, CDR2 FQGTGA, per germline. The V gene lost 7 bases and the J gene lost 2 bases, with 16 bases spanning the gap. The CDR3 is 15 amino acids. CDR3 DNA sequence: TGTGCCAGCACCCTAATGGGGGGCCCCACAGATACGCAGTATTTT. Translated, it gives CASTLMGGPTDTQYF.